This T cell receptor (beta chain) was recorded in a study of cytomegalovirus exposure and HLA in healthy donors. The overall study: Unique TCRs numbering around 85 million, obtained from HLA-typed donors, made up an early data release. Study-wide points: With later analysis, a missense DCLRE1C variant became linked to TCR beta V- and J-gene trimming. Highly shared variants forming one cluster were likely a sequencing artifact. It emerged from a later analysis that several of the most significant clusters appeared to be linked to common viral pathogens.

PCR used 60 Vbeta primers and 13 Jbeta primers. The repertoire was sequenced with immunoSEQ multiplex PCR; TCRdb's copy has only in-frame clones and lacks some. The profile shows approximately 160,000 clones, around 65% of them singletons. This clone was seen a few times. Its specificity is not known. Other DNA sequences in this sample translate to the same CDR3. CDR1 MDHEN and CDR2 SYDVKM come from the germline V gene. With V trimmed by 4 bases and J by 3 bases, 2 bases remained unmatched. This CDR3 contains 14 residues. The chain carries TRBV28 and TRBJ1-1, with 10 bases matching TRBD1. The source material was PBMCs. The receptor was derived from a woman aged 40 to 55 in good health and CMV-seropositive. This chain's CDR3 is CASSSGQGDTEAFF. The CDR3 DNA sequence: TGTGCCAGCAGTTCTGGACAGGGGGACACTGAAGCTTTCTTT.